This TCR beta chain was sequenced during a study of identical twins. MiXCR, applied by TCRdb to the 5' RACE reads, yields one record per CDR3 protein. The table shows about 570,000 distinct CDR3 sequences, with approximately 9.6% occurring only once. The length of the CDR3 is 18 residues. After removal of 1 base from V and 4 bases from J, the junction contained 9 bases not matched to a gene. Separately, the same data were catalogued under a study of yellow fever vaccine responses in identical twins.

The chain links TRBV12-3 or TRBV12-4 to TRBJ2-1, with 11 bases fitting TRBD2. Sequencing used PBMCs. This TCR came from a woman between 18 and 30 years old in good health. Written as DNA, the CDR3 is TGTGCCAGCAGTTTAGTCCGACTAGCGGGAAGGAAGTACAATGAGCAGTTCTTC. Its translation: CASSLVRLAGRKYNEQFF.